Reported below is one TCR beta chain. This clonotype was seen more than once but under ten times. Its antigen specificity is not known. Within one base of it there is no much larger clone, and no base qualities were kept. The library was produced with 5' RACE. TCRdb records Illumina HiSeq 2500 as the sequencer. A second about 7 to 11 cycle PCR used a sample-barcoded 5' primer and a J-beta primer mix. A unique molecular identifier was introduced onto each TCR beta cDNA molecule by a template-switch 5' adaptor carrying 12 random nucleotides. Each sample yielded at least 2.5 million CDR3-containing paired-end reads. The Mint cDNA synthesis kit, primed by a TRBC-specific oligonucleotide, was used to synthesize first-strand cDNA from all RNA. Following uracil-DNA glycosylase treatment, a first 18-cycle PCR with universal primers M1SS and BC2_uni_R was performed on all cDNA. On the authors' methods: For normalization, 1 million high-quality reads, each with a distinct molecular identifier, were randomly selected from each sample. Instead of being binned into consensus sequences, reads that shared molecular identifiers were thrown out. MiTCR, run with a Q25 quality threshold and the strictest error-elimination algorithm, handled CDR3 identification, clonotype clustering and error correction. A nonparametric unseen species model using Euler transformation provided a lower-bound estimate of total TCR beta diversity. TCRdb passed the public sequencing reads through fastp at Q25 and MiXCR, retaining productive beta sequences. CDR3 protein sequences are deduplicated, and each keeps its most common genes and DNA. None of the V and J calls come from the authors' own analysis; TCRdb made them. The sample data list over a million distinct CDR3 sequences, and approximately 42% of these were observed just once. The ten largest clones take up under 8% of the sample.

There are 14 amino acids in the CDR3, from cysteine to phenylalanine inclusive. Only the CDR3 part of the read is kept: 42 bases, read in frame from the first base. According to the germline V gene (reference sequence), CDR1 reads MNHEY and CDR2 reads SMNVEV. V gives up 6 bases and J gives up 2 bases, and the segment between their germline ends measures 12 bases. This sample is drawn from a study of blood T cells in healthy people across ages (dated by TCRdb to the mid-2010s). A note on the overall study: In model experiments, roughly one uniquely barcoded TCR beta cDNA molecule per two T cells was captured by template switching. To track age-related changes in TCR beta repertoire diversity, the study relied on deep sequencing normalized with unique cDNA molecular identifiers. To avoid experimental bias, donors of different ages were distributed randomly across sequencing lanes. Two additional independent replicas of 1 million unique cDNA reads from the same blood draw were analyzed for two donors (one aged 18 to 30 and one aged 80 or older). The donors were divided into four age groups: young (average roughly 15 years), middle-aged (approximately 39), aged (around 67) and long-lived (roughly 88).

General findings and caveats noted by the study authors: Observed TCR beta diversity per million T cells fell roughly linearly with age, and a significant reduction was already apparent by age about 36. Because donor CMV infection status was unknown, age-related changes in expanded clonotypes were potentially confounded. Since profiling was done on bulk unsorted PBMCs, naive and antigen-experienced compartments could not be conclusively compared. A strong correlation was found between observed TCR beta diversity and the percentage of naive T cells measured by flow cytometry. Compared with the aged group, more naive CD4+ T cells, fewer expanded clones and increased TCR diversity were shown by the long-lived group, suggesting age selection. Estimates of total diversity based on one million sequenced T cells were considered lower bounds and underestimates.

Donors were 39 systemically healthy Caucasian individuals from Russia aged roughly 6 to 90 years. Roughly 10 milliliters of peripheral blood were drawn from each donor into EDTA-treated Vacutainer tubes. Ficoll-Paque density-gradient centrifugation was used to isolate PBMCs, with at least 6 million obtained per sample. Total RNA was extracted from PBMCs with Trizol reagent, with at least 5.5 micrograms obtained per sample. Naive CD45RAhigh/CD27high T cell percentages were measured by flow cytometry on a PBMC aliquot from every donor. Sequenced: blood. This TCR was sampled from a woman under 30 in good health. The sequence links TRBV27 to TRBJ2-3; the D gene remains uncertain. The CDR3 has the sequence CASRPETYTDTQYF. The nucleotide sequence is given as TGTGCCAGCAGACCTGAGACCTACACAGATACGCAGTATTTT.